The 14 T cell receptor beta chains reported below all come from one sample, sequenced in a study of Graves' ophthalmopathy and Graves' hyperthyroidism. Investigators amplified TCR beta CDR3 regions from RNA transcripts. The library came from an HTBI-primed first-round RT-PCR and a second-round multiplex PCR. TCRdb fed the multiplex PCR reads into MiXCR, producing one record per CDR3 protein. This sample has roughly 420,000 distinct CDR3 sequences, with roughly 21% found just once. The sequencing input was peripheral blood. The receptors here all came from a woman under 30 with stable Graves' hyperthyroidism.

At least ten counts were recorded for this clonotype. The chain employs TRBV11-3 and TRBJ2-3; 7 bases line up with TRBD2. The germline CDR1 and CDR2 sequences are SGHNT and YENEEA. The CDR3 is 15 residues long. The V and J ends lost 1 base and 4 bases, in that order; junction bases with no gene match: 5. The CDR3 DNA reads as TGTGCCAGCAGCTTAGTGGCGGGAGCTCCAGATACGCAGTATTTT. Its translation: CASSLVAGAPDTQYF.

The chain uses TRBV5-1 and TRBJ2-1; 14 nucleotides match TRBD2. The CDR3 is 15 residues long. V lost 5 bases and J lost 10; bases outside the gene matches: 8. The germline V gene has CDR1 SGHRS and CDR2 YFSETQ. The CDR3 loop reads CASSWTSGRSREQFF. In DNA form, the CDR3 reads TGCGCCAGCAGTTGGACTAGCGGGAGGTCGAGGGAGCAGTTCTTC.

This clonotype came up many times. J is TRBJ2-7 and V is TRBV4-1, with D hard to call. CDR1 is MGHRA, CDR2 YSYEKL, per germline. V was cut by 1 base and J by 2 bases, with 12 bases left in between. The CDR3 is 15 residues long. This CDR3 reads CASSQATVFPYEQYF. CDR3 sequence (DNA): TGCGCCAGCAGCCAAGCCACGGTTTTCCCCTACGAGCAGTACTTC.

Many counts were recorded for this clonotype. The chain has TRBV7-6 and TRBJ2-4; tentative D call: TRBD1 (6 bases). Germline-derived CDR1 and CDR2 are SGHVS and FNYEAQ. There are 16 residues in the CDR3. Trimming shortened V by 4 bases and J by 3 bases, and 16 bases separated the two germline ends. This chain's CDR3 is CASSSLPRGGKNIQYF. CDR3 in DNA: TGTGCCAGCAGCTCGCTACCCCGAGGGGGCAAAAACATTCAGTACTTC.

This clonotype was seen ten or more times. The chain links TRBV20-1 to TRBJ1-5; D possibly corresponds to TRBD1 (5 bases). Trimming took 0 bases from V and 2 from J, leaving 11 bases between them. From germline, CDR1 is DFQATT and CDR2 SNEGSKA (reference sequence). The CDR3 consists of 15 residues. CDR3 in amino acids: CSARDFRGGNQPQHF. CDR3 DNA sequence: TGCAGTGCTAGAGATTTTAGGGGCGGCAATCAGCCCCAGCATTTT.

This clonotype was seen at least ten times. The V gene is TRBV2, the J gene TRBJ2-5; D remains ambiguous. Germline V CDR1 and CDR2: SNHLY, FYNNEI. V was trimmed by 4 bases and J by 1 base, leaving 7 bases between them. There are 13 residues in the CDR3. In nucleotides, the CDR3 is TGTGCCAGCAGTGGCTTGCGCCAAGAGACCCAGTACTTC. Amino acid sequence: CASSGLRQETQYF.

This clonotype occurred many times. V is TRBV6-1 and J is TRBJ2-5; 11 bases are a match to TRBD1. The trim removed 0 bases at V and 4 bases at J, leaving 4 bases unmatched. This CDR3 contains 16 residues. Germline lookup yields CDR1 MNHNS and CDR2 SASEGT. CDR3 DNA: TGTGCCAGCAGTGAAGCCGCGGGACAGGGGGTAGAGACCCAGTACTTC. Protein product: CASSEAAGQGVETQYF.

The chain uses TRBV3-1 and TRBJ2-4; D call uncertain. The CDR3 contains 14 residues. CDR1 is LGHDT and CDR2 is YNNKEL in the germline V gene (reference sequence). V dropped 1 base and J dropped 8 bases, with 12 bases sitting between them. CDR3 DNA: TGTGCCAGCAGCCAAGGACAAGTTCCCCACATTCAGTACTTC. Amino acids: CASSQGQVPHIQYF.

This clonotype has at least ten counts. V gene TRBV6-2 or TRBV6-3 combines with J gene TRBJ2-7; tentative D call: TRBD1 (6 bases). Per germline, CDR1 MNHEY and CDR2 SVGEGT. This CDR3 has 14 amino acids. The V gene lost 6 bases and the J gene lost 3 bases, with 15 bases spanning the gap. The CDR3 sequence is CASSHPGTHYEQYF. The CDR3 bases are TGTGCCAGCAGCCACCCCGGGACACACTACGAGCAGTACTTC.

This clonotype was detected ten times or more. The chain has TRBV20-1 and TRBJ2-7, with 12 bases matching TRBD2. V lost 6 bases and J lost 7; bases outside the gene matches: 7. The CDR3 consists of 13 residues. CDR1 and CDR2 (germline): DFQATT, SNEGSKA (reference sequence). The CDR3 protein is CSANLAGGPEQYF. The CDR3 region has the DNA TGCAGTGCCAACCTAGCGGGAGGGCCTGAGCAGTACTTC.

There are many counts of this clonotype. CDR3 bases: TGCGCCAGCAGTATTGGACAAGGTTTAACCGGGGAGCTGTTTTTT. Translating gives CASSIGQGLTGELFF. The chain joins TRBV5-1 to TRBJ2-2; perhaps TRBD1 as D (5 bases). This CDR3 has 15 residues. Trimming left V 5 bases short and J 5 bases short, with 16 bases between. CDR1 and CDR2 from the germline V gene are SGHRS and YFSETQ.

This clonotype has at least ten counts. V is TRBV2 and J is TRBJ2-5, with D perhaps TRBD1 (5 bases). This CDR3 contains 12 residues. V gave up 9 bases and J gave up 2 bases, with 10 bases separating them. The germline CDR1 and CDR2 sequences are SNHLY and FYNNEI. This CDR3 reads CASWGYQETQYF. The CDR3 DNA is TGTGCCAGTTGGGGCTATCAAGAGACCCAGTACTTC.

This clonotype has at least ten counts. The chain has TRBV12-3 or TRBV12-4 and TRBJ1-5; D is possibly TRBD1 (6 bases). The CDR3 loop spans 14 amino acids. The V end lost 6 bases, the J end lost 0 bases, and 9 bases lay between the germline ends. The CDR3: CASRGRGSNQPQHF. CDR3 DNA: TGTGCCAGCAGAGGCAGGGGTAGCAATCAGCCCCAGCATTTT.

This clonotype was seen ten or more times. The chain carries TRBV28 and TRBJ2-7; 10 bases line up with TRBD2. Germline assignment: CDR1 MDHEN and CDR2 SYDVKM. V shed 5 bases and J 6 bases; nucleotides not matched to a gene: 13. The CDR3 is 16 amino acids. CDR3 DNA: TGTGCCAGCAGTGCCCCCGGGCTAGCGGGAGTACTCGAGCAGTACTTC. Protein sequence: CASSAPGLAGVLEQYF.